This is a list of T cell receptor beta chains from one sample in a study of CD8+ T cells in alopecia areata. Sequencing used immunoSEQ multiplex PCR; TCRdb keeps in-frame clones, though not all of them. There are some 240,000 clones in the sample; roughly 56% occur only once, and roughly 1.6% lies in the top ten. The sequencing here drew on CD4+ T cells sorted from blood, taken at week 4, from a patient treated with tofacitinib. These receptors originate from a human donor with alopecia areata. Each CDR3 is given with its conserved first and last residue. A D gene is named only where the DNA matches it firmly. Expanded clones are given a class, and other clones once, few, many or no size at all.

v_gene	j_gene	d_gene	abundance	CDR3aa	CDR3nt
TRBV5-1	TRBJ2-7	TRBD2	once	CASSILAGTRYEQYF	TGCGCCAGCAGCATTTTAGCGGGGACGAGATACGAGCAGTACTTC
TRBV29-1	TRBJ1-5	TRBD1	-	CSVGGQVSNQPQHF	TGCAGCGTTGGGGGACAGGTTAGCAATCAGCCCCAGCATTTT
TRBV15	TRBJ1-4	-	-	CATTLVLGEKLFF	TGTGCCACCACCTTGGTACTGGGTGAAAAACTGTTTTTT
TRBV4-1	TRBJ2-6	-	-	CASSPEGGREANVLTF	TGCGCCAGCAGCCCCGAGGGGGGGAGAGAGGCCAACGTCCTGACTTTC
TRBV4-3	TRBJ2-2	TRBD1	few	CASSPRGTGSNTGELFF	TGCGCCAGCAGCCCTCGGGGGACAGGGAGCAACACCGGGGAGCTGTTTTTT
TRBV7-2	TRBJ1-2	-	once	CASSLGVATNYGYTF	TGTGCCAGCAGCTTAGGTGTGGCCACCAACTATGGCTACACCTTC
TRBV30	TRBJ1-6	-	-	CAWSVPGSYNSPLHF	TGTGCCTGGAGTGTACCGGGTTCCTATAATTCACCCCTCCACTTT
TRBV5-6	TRBJ2-1	-	-	CASSPRGLPGGFF	TGTGCCAGCAGCCCCCGTGGACTACCAGGGGGGTTCTTC
TRBV25-1	TRBJ1-6	-	-	CASNRGYSPLHF	TGTGCCAGCAATAGGGGGTATTCACCCCTCCACTTT
TRBV5-1	TRBJ2-6	-	few	CASSSPGSGANVLTF	TGCGCCAGCAGCTCCCCAGGTTCTGGGGCCAACGTCCTGACTTTC
TRBV30	TRBJ2-2	TRBD1	-	CAWSVQDRGQGGELFF	TGTGCCTGGAGTGTACAGGACAGGGGGCAAGGCGGGGAGCTGTTTTTT
TRBV6-5	TRBJ2-1	-	once	CASRSGLLRVEQFF	TGTGCCAGCAGATCGGGACTCCTCCGCGTTGAGCAGTTCTTC
TRBV2	TRBJ2-1	TRBD1	-	CASNPDRTGRTEQFF	TGTGCCAGCAACCCCGACAGGACAGGGCGGACTGAGCAGTTCTTC
TRBV19	TRBJ2-6	-	-	CASTLGVSGANVLTF	TGTGCCAGTACCCTGGGGGTCTCTGGGGCCAACGTCCTGACTTTC
TRBV7-2	TRBJ2-7	-	few	CASSASDEQYF	TGTGCCAGCAGCGCGAGCGACGAGCAGTACTTC
TRBV18	TRBJ1-1	-	-	CASSPAQTEAFF	TGTGCCAGCTCACCGGCCCAGACTGAAGCTTTCTTT
TRBV5-6	TRBJ2-6	-	few	CASCQNSGANVLTF	TGTGCCAGCTGCCAGAACTCTGGGGCCAACGTCCTGACTTTC
TRBV6-5	TRBJ2-7	-	-	CASSYSRDAIYEQYF	TGTGCCAGCAGTTACTCGAGGGACGCCATCTACGAGCAGTACTTC
TRBV5-1	TRBJ1-2	TRBD1	-	CASRTGVNYGYTF	TGCGCCAGCCGGACAGGCGTTAACTATGGCTACACCTTC
TRBV5-1	TRBJ1-2	-	few	CASSFTGSLGYTF	TGCGCCAGCAGCTTCACGGGATCTCTGGGCTACACCTTC
TRBV5-6	TRBJ2-7	-	-	CASSLRGTTYEQYF	TGTGCCAGCAGTCTCCGAGGGACAACCTACGAGCAGTACTTC
TRBV30	TRBJ1-1	TRBD1	-	CAWSVRGPGGTEAFF	TGTGCCTGGAGTGTAAGGGGGCCGGGAGGCACTGAAGCTTTCTTT
TRBV11-3	TRBJ1-2	-	-	CASSFSQANYGYTF	TGTGCCAGCAGCTTCTCCCAGGCTAACTATGGCTACACCTTC
TRBV4-1	TRBJ2-1	TRBD2	-	CASSQGLFVAGGRDEQFF	TGCGCCAGCAGCCAAGGCCTTTTTGTAGCGGGGGGCAGGGATGAGCAGTTCTTC
TRBV5-1	TRBJ2-3	-	-	CASSLGDVTDTQYF	TGCGCCAGCAGCTTGGGGGACGTAACAGATACGCAGTATTTT
TRBV2	TRBJ1-2	-	many	CASSDITYGYTF	TGTGCCAGCAGTGACATTACCTATGGCTACACCTTC
TRBV29-1	TRBJ1-2	-	-	CSAWGKTNGYTF	TGCAGCGCCTGGGGCAAAACTAATGGCTACACCTTC
TRBV30	TRBJ2-5	-	-	CAWIGGPRETQYF	TGTGCCTGGATTGGAGGGCCGCGGGAGACCCAGTACTTC